This TCR beta chain was retrieved from a study of identical twins. The study, taken as a whole, reports: Excess low generation probability was seen in twin-shared out-of-frame alpha sequences. There were fewer insertions in abundant cord blood beta clonotypes, but memory repertoires showed no such pattern. Modelling underestimated the level of out-of-frame TCR alpha sharing observed in monozygotic twins.

This clonotype was recorded many times. The antigen is unknown. A universal primer site was created by template switching, with the cDNA bearing unique molecular identifiers. One entry per CDR3 protein, called by TCRdb with MiXCR from the 5' RACE reads. This sample has roughly 710,000 distinct CDR3 sequences; over 5% occur once, and the top ten carry around 1.7%. The junction had 10 bases not matched to a gene; V was cut back by 8 bases and J by 3 bases. This CDR3 region has 15 residues. The chain recombines TRBV12-3 or TRBV12-4 with TRBJ2-3, with TRBD1 matching over 8 bases. Sequencing input: naive T cells sorted from blood. This receptor was identified in a man younger than 35 in good health. The CDR3 spells CASAVRTGSTDTQYF. CDR3 nucleotide sequence: TGTGCCAGCGCAGTGAGGACAGGGTCTACAGATACGCAGTATTTT.